A selection of T cell receptor beta chains follows, all from one sample in a study of Ad26.COV2.S vaccination and SARS-CoV-2 variants. The method was immunoSEQ multiplex PCR; TCRdb's version includes in-frame clones alone and lacks a portion of them. The data contain some 520,000 clones, around 88% of them singletons. Sequenced here: peripheral blood, sampled in a trial of Ad26.COV2.S vaccine versus placebo. The receptor set was obtained from a person aged 18-65 years who received the Ad26.COV2.S COVID-19 vaccine or a placebo. Each CDR3 is given with its conserved first and last residue. D genes are given only for firm matches. Not every row has a clone size; where given, it reads once, few, many or a size class.

- | TRBJ1-1 | - | TRBV6-4 | TGTGCCAGCAGAATACAGGGTGGGATGAACACTGAAGCTTTCTTT | CASRIQGGMNTEAFF
- | TRBJ1-2 | - | TRBV27 | TGTGCCAGCAGCTTCTCCTGGGGAGGGGACGCTAACTATGGCTACACCTTC | CASSFSWGGDANYGYTF
- | TRBJ2-7 | - | TRBV6-6 | TGTGCCAGCCGCCTGGCTGACGGACCCTACGAGCAGTACTTC | CASRLADGPYEQYF
- | TRBJ2-7 | - | TRBV28 | TGTGCCAGCAGTTTATTCAGGGGTCCTCCCTACGAGCAGTACTTC | CASSLFRGPPYEQYF
- | TRBJ2-1 | - | TRBV11-1 | TGTGCCAGCAGCCTTGGACAGTACAATGAGCAGTTCTTC | CASSLGQYNEQFF
once | TRBJ2-3 | - | TRBV18 | TGTGCCAGCTCACCGAGGGGCACAGATACGCAGTATTTT | CASSPRGTDTQYF
- | TRBJ2-3 | TRBD2 | TRBV5-1 | TGCGCCAGCAGCTTGACCGGGACTAGCGGGAGGGCCGCAGATACGCAGTATTTT | CASSLTGTSGRAADTQYF
- | TRBJ1-1 | - | TRBV5-4 | TGTGCCAGCAGCTTGGGGGGTAACCACGGAGCTTTCTTT | CASSLGGNHGAFF
- | TRBJ1-1 | - | TRBV5-4 | TGTGCCAGCAGCTCACTCCGGGGCGTCGCTTTCTTT | CASSSLRGVAFF
once | TRBJ1-4 | TRBD1 | TRBV5-4 | TGTGCCAGCAGCGTACCGGGACAGGGGGTTGAAAAACTGTTTTTT | CASSVPGQGVEKLFF
- | TRBJ2-1 | TRBD1 | TRBV2 | TGTGCCAGCAGGGGGACAGGGGGCATCTTC | CASRGTGGIF
- | TRBJ1-5 | TRBD1 | TRBV3-1/TRBV3-2 | TGTGCCAGCAGCCAAGGTGGACAGGGGAATCAGCCCCAGCATTTT | CASSQGGQGNQPQHF
- | TRBJ2-7 | - | TRBV28 | TGTGCCGGACAAAAACAGGGATCCTACGAGCAGTACTTC | CAGQKQGSYEQYF
- | TRBJ1-1 | - | TRBV7-9 | TGTGCCAGCAGCTTCCCCAGAACTGAAGCTTTCTTT | CASSFPRTEAFF
- | TRBJ2-3 | - | TRBV5-1 | TGCGCCAGCAGCTTGGATGAGCGGCGCACAGATACGCAGTATTTT | CASSLDERRTDTQYF
- | TRBJ2-3 | - | TRBV7-7 | TGTGCCAGCAGCTTAGATTCGTCGGGGTGTGGCACAGATACGCAGTATTTT | CASSLDSSGCGTDTQYF
- | TRBJ2-1 | - | TRBV6-5 | TGTGCCAGCAGTCTTCGGGAGAACCTTTACAATGAGCAGTTCTTC | CASSLRENLYNEQFF
once | TRBJ2-7 | - | TRBV25-1 | TGTGCCAGCAGTGAATCCGTAAGGGCGAACGAGCAGTACTTC | CASSESVRANEQYF
- | TRBJ1-3 | - | TRBV5-6 | TGTGCCAGCAGCTTCTGGCCCGAGTACTCTGGAAACACCATATATTTT | CASSFWPEYSGNTIYF
- | TRBJ2-1 | TRBD2 | TRBV29-1 | TGCAGCGTCTATCCCTCTCGGACTAGCGGGACCAATGAGCAGTTCTTC | CSVYPSRTSGTNEQFF
- | TRBJ2-1 | - | TRBV28 | TGTGCCACTCTCCAAAGGGATGAGCAGTTCTTC | CATLQRDEQFF
few | TRBJ2-7 | - | TRBV3-1/TRBV3-2 | TGTGCCAGCAGTTCGGACAGTTACGAGCAGTACTTC | CASSSDSYEQYF
- | TRBJ2-1 | - | TRBV5-4 | TGTGCCAGCAGCTTGGAGGCCAGCTACAATGAGCAGTTCTTC | CASSLEASYNEQFF
- | TRBJ2-3 | TRBD2 | TRBV9 | TGTGCCAGCACCTCGGGGCCGGCGGGAGGAAGCACAGATACGCAGTATTTT | CASTSGPAGGSTDTQYF
- | TRBJ2-5 | - | TRBV11-2 | TGTGCCAGCAGCTCCGGCCTTTTTCAAGAGACCCAGTACTTC | CASSSGLFQETQYF
- | TRBJ2-1 | - | TRBV24-1 | TGTGCCACCAGTGATTCCGGGGGAGACACCTACAATGAGCAGTTCTTC | CATSDSGGDTYNEQFF
- | TRBJ2-5 | - | TRBV9 | TGTGCCAGCAGCGTAATGGCGGTAGCAGTGCTGGGGGCCCAGTACTTC | CASSVMAVAVLGAQYF
- | TRBJ1-6 | TRBD1 | TRBV28 | TGTGCCAGCTACGGACAGGGTTATTCACCCCTCCACTTT | CASYGQGYSPLHF
- | TRBJ2-1 | - | TRBV5-8 | TGTGCCAGCAGCTTGGGAGGAGGATTGAGGTCCTACAATGAGCAGTTCTTC | CASSLGGGLRSYNEQFF
- | TRBJ2-4 | TRBD1 | TRBV30 | TGTGCCTGGAGACAGGGGATGGGGTCCCCCTTTCAGTACTTC | CAWRQGMGSPFQYF
- | TRBJ2-7 | - | TRBV9 | TGTGCCAGCAGCGTAGTATCTGTGGGTACCGAGCAGTACTTC | CASSVVSVGTEQYF
few | TRBJ1-4 | TRBD1 | TRBV5-1 | TGCGCCAGCAGCTTGGCGGGACAGAAAAATGAAAAACTGTTTTTT | CASSLAGQKNEKLFF
- | TRBJ2-2 | TRBD2 | TRBV3-1/TRBV3-2 | TGTGCCAGCAGGGGTAGCGGGAGGAACACCGGGGAGCTGTTTTTT | CASRGSGRNTGELFF
- | TRBJ2-1 | - | TRBV6-5 | TGTGCCAGCAGTTACGGGGCTAGCGGGACAGGAGAGCAGTTCTTC | CASSYGASGTGEQFF
- | TRBJ1-2 | - | TRBV11-2 | TGTGCCAGCAGCCGGCCCTACTATGGCTACACCTTC | CASSRPYYGYTF
- | TRBJ2-2 | - | TRBV7-3 | TGTGCCAGCAGCTTAATGATTAGTGGGGAGCTGTTTTTT | CASSLMISGELFF
- | TRBJ2-5 | - | TRBV5-4 | TGTGCCAGCAGCTTGGACCGGCGAAGTCAAGGAGAGACCCAGTACTTC | CASSLDRRSQGETQYF
- | TRBJ2-7 | - | TRBV3-1/TRBV3-2 | TGTGCCAGCAGCCAACTCGGACAGTCCTACGAGCAGTACTTC | CASSQLGQSYEQYF
- | TRBJ1-5 | - | TRBV28 | TGTGCCAGCAGTTCCCCCGGGGGGGGAAGTCAGCCCCAGCATTTT | CASSSPGGGSQPQHF
- | TRBJ2-2 | TRBD1 | TRBV19 | TGTGCCAGTAGTGTGGGACAGACAACCGGGGAGCTGTTTTTT | CASSVGQTTGELFF
- | TRBJ2-1 | TRBD2 | TRBV20-1 | TGCAGTGCTAGTGGCCTAGCGGGAGCAAGCTCCTACAATGAGCAGTTCTTC | CSASGLAGASSYNEQFF
few | TRBJ2-4 | - | TRBV7-9 | TGTGCCAGCAGCTTATTGGCACCCCTAGCCAAAAACATTCAGTACTTC | CASSLLAPLAKNIQYF
- | TRBJ2-7 | - | TRBV6-5 | TGTGCCAGCAGTAGACAACTTAGGTCCTACGAGCAGTACTTC | CASSRQLRSYEQYF
- | TRBJ2-7 | - | TRBV29-1 | TGCAGCGTTGAATTGACTAGGACCTCCTACGAGCAGTACTTC | CSVELTRTSYEQYF
- | TRBJ2-2 | TRBD2 | TRBV5-6 | TGTGCCAGCAGCCGGACTAGCGGAGCGAACACCGGGGAGCTGTTTTTT | CASSRTSGANTGELFF
- | TRBJ1-6 | - | TRBV14 | TGTGCCAGCAGCCAAGATAGGCCGGGTGTAGGTAATTCACCCCTCCACTTT | CASSQDRPGVGNSPLHF